This TCR beta chain was obtained from a study of T cell repertoires in cytomegalovirus infection. At the level of the study: Shared public TCR beta signatures pointed to both CMV infection and a matching HLA type.

Trimming stripped 3 bases from V and 8 bases from J, with 14 bases between. CDR1 and CDR2 from the germline V gene are MGHRA and YSYEKL. The CDR3 spans 14 residues. One entry per CDR3 protein, called by TCRdb with MiXCR from the reads. In the table there are more than 300,000 distinct CDR3 sequences, nearly 35% of which are singletons. General observations from the study: Carriers of CMV and the relevant HLA type were discriminated by public TCR beta frequency. The ex vivo response showed dominance by HLA-C-restricted CMV-specific TCR beta clonotypes.

This clonotype was seen more than once but under ten times. Antigen unknown. This chain connects TRBV4-1 to TRBJ2-1; D gene ambiguous. The receptor was derived from a human donor in good health (CMV status not recorded). Some clones in this sample may be carry-over from other donors' samples. This material consisted of cultured PBMCs, taken from culture after CMV antigen stimulation. CDR3 nucleotides: TGCGCCAGCAGCCACCCTACTTCATTCGATGAGCAGTTCTTC. Protein product: CASSHPTSFDEQFF.